These T cell receptor beta chains were read from a single sample in a study of a mutant IDH1 vaccine in newly diagnosed glioma. Measured with immunoSEQ multiplex PCR; TCRdb has only the in-frame clones, and not every one. The top ten hold 7.5% to 9.5% of the sample, which has roughly 41,000 clones, around 80% seen once. Specimen: PBMCs, collected from a glioma patient treated with radiotherapy, temozolomide or both. These receptors came from a man in his forties or fifties with glioma. Some clones in this sample may be carry-over from other donors' samples. The CDR3 runs from the conserved cysteine through the conserved F or W. The D gene is left open where the match is weak. Size is stated for part of the rows, as once, few or many counts, or as a class when the clone is expanded.

>TRBV7-9|TRBJ2-7|.|.
CASSSGGRYEQYF
TGTGCCAGCAGCTCGGGGGGCCGATACGAGCAGTACTTC
>TRBV7-2|TRBJ2-7|.|.
CASRLSGDRYEQYF
TGTGCCAGCAGACTTAGCGGGGACAGGTACGAGCAGTACTTC
>TRBV13|TRBJ2-5|.|TRBD1
CASSDWDSQETQYF
TGTGCCAGCAGCGATTGGGACAGTCAAGAGACCCAGTACTTC
>TRBV19|TRBJ1-2|.|.
CASSTPTANYGYTF
TGTGCCAGTAGTACTCCGACAGCGAACTATGGCTACACCTTC
>TRBV5-1|TRBJ1-2|.|.
CASSLAPRDTELYGYTF
TGCGCCAGCAGCTTGGCTCCCCGGGACACCGAACTCTATGGCTACACCTTC
>TRBV6-1|TRBJ2-3|.|.
CASTRGSDTQYF
TGTGCCAGCACTCGGGGGTCAGATACGCAGTATTTT
>TRBV19|TRBJ1-5|.|.
CASKVPGHQPQHF
TGTGCCAGTAAGGTCCCGGGGCATCAGCCCCAGCATTTT
>TRBV28|TRBJ1-5|.|TRBD1
CASRGQGSNQPQHF
TGTGCCAGCAGAGGACAGGGTAGCAATCAGCCCCAGCATTTT
>TRBV7-2|TRBJ1-5|once|TRBD1
CASSQQRGQGDHQPQHF
TGTGCCAGCAGCCAACAAAGGGGACAGGGAGACCATCAGCCCCAGCATTTT
>TRBV10-1|TRBJ1-1|.|.
CASSGSTGNTEAFF
TGCGCCAGCAGTGGGTCGACAGGGAACACTGAAGCTTTCTTT
>TRBV6-5|TRBJ2-2|.|.
CASSYSRGNTGELFF
TGTGCCAGCAGTTACTCGCGAGGGAACACCGGGGAGCTGTTTTTT
>TRBV5-1|TRBJ2-1|.|.
CASSLVGDEQFF
TGCGCCAGCAGCTTGGTGGGGGATGAGCAGTTCTTC
>TRBV5-4|TRBJ2-7|.|TRBD2
CASSVGGGDYEQYF
TGTGCCAGCAGCGTGGGGGGAGGGGACTACGAGCAGTACTTC
>TRBV2|TRBJ1-5|.|.
CASSEGRNNQPQHF
TGTGCCAGCAGTGAAGGCCGAAACAATCAGCCCCAGCATTTT
>TRBV30|TRBJ2-5|.|.
CAWSIQIQETQYF
TGTGCCTGGAGTATTCAGATCCAAGAGACCCAGTACTTC
>TRBV5-1|TRBJ2-3|once|TRBD1
CASSSGTGVTDTQYF
TGCGCCAGCAGCTCCGGGACAGGGGTCACAGATACGCAGTATTTT
>TRBV12-5|TRBJ2-5|.|.
CASGEKETQYF
TGTGCTAGTGGGGAAAAGGAGACCCAGTACTTC
>TRBV7-8|TRBJ1-4|few|TRBD1
CASSLGTANEKLFF
TGTGCCAGCAGCCTCGGGACAGCTAATGAAAAACTGTTTTTT
>TRBV4-3|TRBJ2-3|few|.
CASSQDAGITDTQYF
TGCGCCAGCAGCCAAGATGCCGGAATCACAGATACGCAGTATTTT
>TRBV4-1|TRBJ1-6|.|.
CASSHPWASGSPLHF
TGCGCCAGCAGCCATCCCTGGGCCTCGGGTTCACCCCTCCACTTT
>TRBV5-6|TRBJ2-3|.|.
CASSLGQGYTDTQYF
TGTGCCAGCAGCTTGGGGCAGGGGTACACAGATACGCAGTATTTT
>TRBV14|TRBJ1-1|.|.
CASSQGDRTEAFF
TGTGCCAGCAGCCAGGGGGATCGGACTGAAGCTTTCTTT
>TRBV5-4|TRBJ1-1|.|TRBD1
CASSLTRSGGTEAFF
TGTGCCAGCAGCTTGACTAGGTCAGGGGGCACTGAAGCTTTCTTT
>TRBV4-1|TRBJ2-5|.|TRBD1
CASRSWDSFQETQYF
TGCGCCAGCAGAAGCTGGGACAGCTTCCAAGAGACCCAGTACTTC
>TRBV10-3|TRBJ1-5|.|TRBD1
CAISRGPPNSNQPQHF
TGTGCCATCAGCAGGGGGCCCCCGAATAGCAATCAGCCCCAGCATTTT
>TRBV18|TRBJ1-5|.|TRBD1
CASSAGQISNQPQHF
TGTGCCAGCTCAGCGGGACAGATAAGCAATCAGCCCCAGCATTTT
>TRBV4-2|TRBJ1-4|once|TRBD1
CASSPRDRGRYGLKLFF
TGTGCCAGCAGCCCCCGGGACAGGGGGCGTTACGGGCTAAAACTGTTTTTT
>TRBV6-5|TRBJ1-1|.|.
CASSYSESNTEAFF
TGTGCCAGCAGTTACTCGGAATCGAACACTGAAGCTTTCTTT